These 26 T cell receptor beta chains were all obtained from the same sample, sequenced in a study of blood T cell repertoires in COVID-19 (TCRdb year 2020). Library method: the immunoSEQ multiplex PCR assay. The table was pulled from immuneACCESS by TCRdb, which kept in-frame rearrangements only. Such tables lose some clones; where checked, under half of the loss comes from unresolved V genes, and the rest has no known cause. In this sample the table shows roughly 300,000 clones, 80% to 90% of which occur a single time. The biggest ten clones account for 4% to 5% of the sample. Sequenced input: PBMCs or T cells enriched from blood (not recorded which). Receptor source: a man in his thirties or forties who had recovered from COVID-19.

J is TRBJ2-3 and V is TRBV29-1, with D unclear. The V gene's germline CDR1 is SQVTM and CDR2 ANQGSEA. The CDR3 runs to 10 residues. Trimming left V 7 bases short and J 6 bases short, with 8 bases between. CDR3 region: CSGALDTQYF. CDR3 DNA: TGCAGCGGGGCGTTGGATACGCAGTATTTT.

The chain carries TRBV29-1 and TRBJ2-5; D gene ambiguous. Germline assignment: CDR1 SQVTM and CDR2 ANQGSEA. This CDR3 spans 12 amino acids. The V gene lost 6 bases and the J gene lost 5 bases, with 13 bases spanning the gap. CDR3: CSVQRTEETQYF. CDR3 bases: TGCAGCGTCCAACGCACCGAGGAGACCCAGTACTTC.

This sequence joins TRBV5-1 and TRBJ2-1; D is possibly TRBD1 (5 bases). There are 15 residues in the CDR3. Looked up from germline, CDR1 is SGHRS and CDR2 is YFSETQ. V lost 0 bases and J lost 5, with 12 bases in between. CDR3 protein: CASSLESRTHNEQFF. The CDR3 nucleotides read TGCGCCAGCAGCTTGGAGTCCCGGACACACAATGAGCAGTTCTTC.

The chain couples TRBV19 to TRBJ2-5; 9 nucleotides match TRBD2. Unmatched junction bases numbered 7, after V lost 6 bases and J lost 5 bases. Germline V gene lookup returns CDR1 LNHDA and CDR2 SQIVND (reference sequence). This CDR3 is 14 amino acids long. The CDR3 reads CASRSRGGMETQYF. CDR3 in DNA: TGTGCCAGTAGATCGCGGGGGGGTATGGAGACCCAGTACTTC.

This CDR3 is CASSYLAGATYEQYF. The CDR3 DNA sequence: TGTGCCAGCAGCTACTTAGCGGGCGCGACTTACGAGCAGTACTTC. The V gene is TRBV7-2, the J gene TRBJ2-7, with 7 bases aligning to TRBD2. Per the germline V gene, CDR1 is SGHTA and CDR2 is FQGNSA. V lost 4 bases and J lost 4; bases outside the gene matches: 10. The CDR3 is 15 residues long.

V gene TRBV4-1 combines with J gene TRBJ1-3; possibly TRBD1 for D (6 bases). Trimming removed 0 bases from V and 0 bases from J, with 6 bases in between. The CDR3 length is 15 residues. The germline gives CDR1 MGHRA, CDR2 YSYEKL. The CDR3 bases are TGCGCCAGCAGCCAAGAGGACAGCTCTGGAAACACCATATATTTT. Protein sequence: CASSQEDSSGNTIYF.

This chain links TRBV7-9 with TRBJ2-1, with D hard to call. Germline CDR1 SEHNR, CDR2 FQNEAQ (reference sequence). V lost 5 bases, J lost 9 bases, and 14 bases lay in between. This CDR3 has 13 amino acids. CDR3 DNA sequence: TGTGCCAGCAGCCCCGAGAGCGTTGTTGAGCAGTTCTTC. Residues: CASSPESVVEQFF.

V usage is TRBV7-9 and J usage is TRBJ2-7; D is unclear. This CDR3 contains 14 residues. Germline V gene lookup returns CDR1 SEHNR and CDR2 FQNEAQ (reference sequence). V was clipped by 2 bases and J by 2 bases, with 10 bases between them. DNA of the CDR3: TGTGCCAGCAGCTTAAGCCCAAACCCCTACGAGCAGTACTTC. This codes for CASSLSPNPYEQYF.

The chain is built from TRBV2 and TRBJ2-2; 7 bases map to TRBD2. Trimming took 2 bases from V and 4 from J; bases not matched to a gene: 7. The CDR3 contains 16 residues. Germline V CDR1 and CDR2: SNHLY, FYNNEI. The CDR3 protein is CASSEFRTSGTGELFF. In nucleotides, the CDR3 is TGTGCCAGCAGTGAATTTAGGACTAGTGGCACCGGGGAGCTGTTTTTT.

This clone has a handful of counts. This chain joins TRBV19 and TRBJ2-4, with D tentatively TRBD2 (6 bases). Germline V gives CDR1 LNHDA, CDR2 SQIVND (reference sequence). The CDR3 extends over 15 amino acids. Trimming shortened V by 6 bases and J by 8 bases, and 20 bases separated the two germline ends. The CDR3 nucleotides are TGTGCCAGTAGGGCACAGAACGCGGGGTCGGACATTCAGTACTTC. It translates to CASRAQNAGSDIQYF. The entire variable domain, with the rest obtained from reference TRBV19 and TRBJ2-4, is as follows: DGGITQSPKYLFRKEGQNVTLSCEQNLNHDAMYWYRQDPGQGLRLIYYSQIVNDFQKGDIAEGYSVSREKKESFPLTVTSAQKNPTAFYLCASRAQNAGSDIQYFGAGTRLSVL.

The chain is built from TRBV6-4 and TRBJ2-1; TRBD2 matches at 7 bases. CDR3 length equals 14 residues. Germline trimming cut 4 bases from V and 9 bases from J; bases unmatched to any gene: 9. CDR1 is MRHNA, CDR2 SNTAGT, per germline. CDR3 amino acids: CASSGGGSLAEQFF. In DNA, the CDR3 is TGTGCCAGCAGTGGTGGCGGGAGCTTGGCTGAGCAGTTCTTC.

This clone has only one observation. The chain is built from TRBV6-5 and TRBJ1-2, with unresolved D. This CDR3 comprises 15 residues. CDR1 and CDR2 from the germline V gene are MNHEY and SVGAGI. Between the trimmed V and J ends, which lost 5 bases and 6 bases, there was a span of 19 bases. The CDR3 nucleotides read TGTGCCAGCAGTCCCGGACTGTCCCTTGTACATGGCTACACCTTC. This gives the protein CASSPGLSLVHGYTF.

The chain carries TRBV2 and TRBJ1-1; D is perhaps TRBD1 (6 bases). The germline V and J ends were trimmed by 3 bases and 6 bases, with 14 bases remaining between them. The CDR3 has 14 residues. Germline V gives CDR1 SNHLY, CDR2 FYNNEI. The DNA for the CDR3 is TGTGCCAGCAGTGAGTCCGGGACACGACCTGAAGCTTTCTTT. Translated, it gives CASSESGTRPEAFF.

The chain joins TRBV19 to TRBJ2-1, with D possibly matching TRBD2 (6 bases). CDR1 is LNHDA, CDR2 SQIVND, per germline (reference sequence). The CDR3 runs 17 residues. V was cut by 0 bases and J by 4 bases, with 16 bases left in between. For the CDR3, the DNA is TGTGCCAGTAGTATAGATTCGACTAGGGGCCATTACAATGAGCAGTTCTTC. This gives the protein CASSIDSTRGHYNEQFF.

The chain has TRBV9 and TRBJ2-5, with D unclear. The CDR3 runs 16 residues. Trimming took 0 bases from V and 5 from J, leaving 17 bases between them. Germline V lookup: CDR1 SGDLS, CDR2 YYNGEE. The CDR3, as DNA: TGTGCCAGCAGCGTAGATAGCAGCCACAAGTGGGAGACCCAGTACTTC. Amino acids: CASSVDSSHKWETQYF.

The chain is built from TRBV15 and TRBJ1-4, with D maybe TRBD1 (6 bases). There are 16 residues in the CDR3. V lost 2 bases and J lost 7, with 17 bases in between. CDR1 LNHNV and CDR2 YYDKDF come from the germline V gene (reference sequence). CDR3: CATSRPQVPRGEKLFF. CDR3 coding DNA: TGTGCCACCAGCAGACCCCAGGTCCCCAGGGGTGAAAAACTGTTTTTT.

J is TRBJ2-7 and V is TRBV7-8; 16 bases map to TRBD2. Germline-derived CDR1 and CDR2 are SGHVS and FQNEAQ. The CDR3 sequence is 17 residues long. V shed 5 bases, J shed 2 bases, and the junction held 6 bases outside the gene matches. CDR3: CASSPGLAGGPAYEQYF. The CDR3 DNA is TGTGCCAGCAGCCCGGGACTAGCGGGAGGGCCCGCCTACGAGCAGTACTTC.

The chain carries TRBV5-1 and TRBJ1-4; 8 nucleotides agree with TRBD1. This CDR3 comprises 16 residues. Germline CDR1 SGHRS, CDR2 YFSETQ. V lost 3 bases and J lost 7; bases outside the gene matches: 11. CDR3 in amino acids: CASSSPTQGGGEKLFF. CDR3 coding DNA: TGCGCCAGCAGCTCACCGACACAGGGGGGGGGTGAAAAACTGTTTTTT.

The chain combines TRBV11-2 with TRBJ1-2, with D perhaps matching TRBD1 (5 bases). Trimming took 4 bases from V and 1 from J, leaving 10 bases between them. Germline V gene data show CDR1 as SGHAT and CDR2 as FQNNGV. The CDR3 runs 14 residues. The CDR3 loop is CASSSSGGNYGYTF. The CDR3 bases are TGTGCCAGCAGCTCCTCCGGGGGTAACTATGGCTACACCTTC.

J is TRBJ1-2 and V is TRBV7-6; D perhaps matches TRBD1 (6 bases). From germline, CDR1 is SGHVS and CDR2 FNYEAQ. The V gene lost 6 bases and the J gene lost 4 bases, with 12 bases spanning the gap. The CDR3 consists of 13 residues. The CDR3 protein is CASSPGQSYGYTF. In DNA, the CDR3 is TGTGCCAGCAGTCCCGGACAGAGCTATGGCTACACCTTC. The full variable domain, its missing parts supplied by reference TRBV7-6 and TRBJ1-2, is GAGVSQSPRYKVTKRGQDVALRCDPISGHVSLYWYRQALGQGPEFLTYFNYEAQQDKSGLPNDRFSAERPEGSISTLTIQRTEQRDSAMYRCASSPGQSYGYTFGSGTRLTVV.

The chain is built from TRBV3-1 (or the pseudogene TRBV3-2) and TRBJ2-7; 7 bases fit TRBD1. Unmatched junction bases numbered 5, after V lost 0 bases and J lost 3 bases. The CDR3 is made up of 15 amino acids. Germline CDR1 is LGHDT and CDR2 is YNNKEL (reference sequence). The CDR3 nucleotides are TGTGCCAGCAGCCAAGAGATACAGGGGAACTACGAGCAGTACTTC. This translates into CASSQEIQGNYEQYF.

With respect to this clone: Other DNA variants within this sample encode the same CDR3. The CDR3 loop is CASSLRGGNTIYF. In DNA, the CDR3 is TGTGCCAGCAGCCTTCGGGGTGGAAACACCATATATTTT. This sequence joins TRBV14 and TRBJ1-3; D is unresolved. The V end lost 4 bases, the J end lost 3 bases, and 7 bases lay between the germline ends. Per germline, CDR1 SGHDN and CDR2 FVKESK. The CDR3 covers 13 residues.

The rearrangement uses TRBV11-3 and TRBJ1-1; the D is unclear. The germline gives CDR1 SGHNT, CDR2 YENEEA. V dropped 3 bases and J dropped 0 bases, with 11 bases sitting between them. The CDR3 contains 15 residues. For the CDR3, the DNA is TGTGCCAGCAGCTTCCGGGAAAAGATGAACACTGAAGCTTTCTTT. This gives the protein CASSFREKMNTEAFF.

The chain carries TRBV12-3 or TRBV12-4 and TRBJ1-5, with no clear D. The CDR3 runs to 13 residues. With 0 bases removed from V and 5 bases from J, the gap between germline ends came to 5 bases. The chain's CDR3 is CASSLASDQPQHF. The CDR3 DNA is TGTGCCAGCAGTTTAGCCAGTGATCAGCCCCAGCATTTT.

V usage is TRBV6-5 and J usage is TRBJ1-3; D may be TRBD1 (6 bases). This CDR3 comprises 14 residues. Germline-derived CDR1 and CDR2 are MNHEY and SVGAGI. The V end lost 6 bases, the J end lost 3 bases, and 12 bases lay between the germline ends. DNA of the CDR3: TGTGCCAGCAGCCCAGGGGTTAGTGGAAACACCATATATTTT. Translation gives CASSPGVSGNTIYF.

V gene TRBV11-3 combines with J gene TRBJ2-3; TRBD1 might be the D (6 bases). CDR3 length equals 16 residues. Germline CDR1 reads SGHNT; CDR2 reads YENEEA. Trimming stripped 1 base from V and 1 base from J, with 12 bases between. This chain's CDR3 is CASSLVRGHRTDTQYF. The CDR3 nucleotides read TGTGCCAGCAGCTTAGTAAGGGGACACCGCACAGATACGCAGTATTTT.